This T cell receptor (beta chain) was found in a study of T-cell memory formation after mild COVID-19. The germline V and J ends were trimmed by 0 bases and 9 bases, with 4 bases remaining between them. Looked up from germline, CDR1 is SGDLS and CDR2 is YYNGEE. This CDR3 spans 11 amino acids. TCR alpha and TCR beta cDNA libraries with sample barcodes and UMIs came from 5'RACE using constant-segment primers. One entry per CDR3 protein results from TCRdb running MiXCR on the 5' RACE reads. The sample lists hundreds of thousands of distinct CDR3 sequences, around 21% occurring once. The clonotype was recovered from an adult woman who had mild COVID-19 (a few samples of this study predate the infection). Cell type and time point are not known. The V call is TRBV9, the J call TRBJ2-1; D is ambiguous. The sequenced sample consisted of PBMCs or a T cell subset sorted from them (not recorded which). Written as DNA, the CDR3 is TGTGCCAGCAGCGTAGACAGTGAGCAGTTCTTC. Protein sequence: CASSVDSEQFF.